The 32 T cell receptor beta chains below come from one sample, sequenced in a study of T-cell memory formation after mild COVID-19. In TCRdb, the 5' RACE reads were re-called with MiXCR into one record per CDR3 protein. The profile covers about 270,000 distinct CDR3 sequences, with 16% appearing a single time and approximately 20% taken by the ten largest. Source material: PBMCs or a T cell subset sorted from them (not recorded which). Source of these receptors: a man aged 18 to 35 who had mild COVID-19 (a few samples of this study predate the infection). Cell type and time point are not known.

This sequence joins TRBV29-1 and TRBJ2-2; D is perhaps TRBD1 (6 bases). Looked up from germline, CDR1 is SQVTM and CDR2 is ANQGSEA. The CDR3 consists of 12 residues. Trimming shortened V by 7 bases and J by 2 bases, and 8 bases separated the two germline ends. The CDR3 sequence is CSAGQNTGELFF. In nucleotides, the CDR3 is TGCAGCGCGGGACAAAACACCGGGGAGCTGTTTTTT.

DNA for the CDR3: TGCGCCAGCAGCTTGGTGGGGGGCCTCACCTACGAGCAGTACTTC. Its translation: CASSLVGGLTYEQYF. The chain joins TRBV5-1 to TRBJ2-7; D may match TRBD1 or TRBD2 (6 bases each). V was clipped by 0 bases and J by 2 bases, with 12 bases between them. The germline V gene has CDR1 SGHRS and CDR2 YFSETQ. The CDR3 is made up of 15 amino acids.

V gene TRBV15 combines with J gene TRBJ1-5, with TRBD1 as a possible D gene (5 bases). Per germline, CDR1 LNHNV and CDR2 YYDKDF (reference sequence). This CDR3 is 13 amino acids long. V shed 3 bases and J shed 7 bases, with 10 bases lying between them. The CDR3 is CATSRGGIQPQHF. Here the CDR3 DNA reads TGTGCCACCAGCAGGGGGGGGATCCAGCCCCAGCATTTT.

The chain couples TRBV3-1 to TRBJ1-1; 7 bases match TRBD1. Unmatched junction bases numbered 6, after V lost 7 bases and J lost 1 base. Germline V lookup: CDR1 LGHDT, CDR2 YNNKEL (reference sequence). CDR3 size: 14 residues. CDR3 bases: TGTGCCAGCACCAGGGGGAACCCGAACACTGAAGCTTTCTTT. Amino acid sequence: CASTRGNPNTEAFF.

The genes are TRBV7-9 and TRBJ2-7; TRBD2 is a possible D gene (5 bases). The germline CDR1 and CDR2 sequences are SEHNR and FQNEAQ (reference sequence). The V and J ends lost 1 base and 9 bases respectively, with 16 bases between them. This CDR3 is built from 14 residues. The CDR3 DNA follows: TGTGCCAGCAGCTTAGAGGGAGCAGAGTGGGTGCAGTACGTC. Translated: CASSLEGAEWVQYV.

A few counts support this clonotype. This rearrangement joins TRBV9 to TRBJ2-1; TRBD2 matches at 10 bases. Germline V CDR1 and CDR2: SGDLS, YYNGEE. With V trimmed by 3 bases and J by 8 bases, 11 bases remained unmatched. This CDR3 has 16 residues. The CDR3 loop reads CASSASGTSVYDEQFF. The CDR3 DNA reads TGTGCCAGCAGCGCCTCCGGGACTAGCGTTTACGATGAGCAGTTCTTC.

The V and J genes are TRBV29-1 and TRBJ2-5, with 7 nucleotides matching TRBD2. Trimming took 4 bases from V and 2 from J; bases not matched to a gene: 1. The CDR3 sequence is 12 residues long. Germline lookup yields CDR1 SQVTM and CDR2 ANQGSEA. CDR3 protein: CSVGGGQETQYF. For the CDR3, the DNA is TGCAGCGTTGGCGGGGGACAAGAGACCCAGTACTTC.

This clonotype has a count of ten or more. The chain uses TRBV11-2 and TRBJ2-7, with D hard to call. Germline CDR1 reads SGHAT; CDR2 reads FQNNGV. V lost 1 base and J lost 0, with 7 bases in between. The CDR3 is 14 residues long. CDR3 coding DNA: TGTGCCAGCAGCTTAGCTGCTAACTCCTACGAGCAGTACGTC. It specifies CASSLAANSYEQYV.

There are a few counts of this clonotype. V usage is TRBV6-2 or TRBV6-3 and J usage is TRBJ2-5; 10 positions agree with TRBD2. Germline V gives CDR1 MNHEY, CDR2 SVGEGT. V was clipped by 6 bases and J by 5 bases; unmatched bases: 9. The CDR3 contains 15 residues. The CDR3, as DNA: TGTGCCAGCAGCCCCATAGCGGGGGGCTGGGAGACCCAGTACTTC. Protein sequence: CASSPIAGGWETQYF.

This clonotype has only a few counts. This sequence joins TRBV6-2 or TRBV6-3 and TRBJ2-3, with 10 bases matching TRBD2. Per germline, CDR1 MNHEY and CDR2 SVGEGT. This CDR3 contains 13 residues. V shed 6 bases, J shed 8 bases, and the junction held 5 bases outside the gene matches. The CDR3 DNA reads as TGTGCCAGCAGGGTCCTAGCGGGGGCTACGCAGTATTTT. Protein sequence: CASRVLAGATQYF.

CDR3 loop: CSARRSPKDTQYF. The CDR3 nucleotides read TGCAGTGCTAGGAGGAGCCCCAAAGATACGCAGTATTTT. The chain recombines TRBV20-1 with TRBJ2-3; unclear D gene. Germline lookup yields CDR1 DFQATT and CDR2 SNEGSKA (reference sequence). Trimming stripped 3 bases from V and 5 bases from J, with 12 bases between. CDR3 length: 13 amino acids.

This clonotype was counted many times. This chain joins TRBV4-3 and TRBJ2-3; TRBD2 matches 9 bases. Germline CDR1 and CDR2: LGHNA and YSLEER. V was clipped by 1 base and J by 3 bases; unmatched bases: 11. There are 18 residues in the CDR3. The CDR3 DNA sequence: TGCGCCAGCAGCCAAGTTTGGGAGCGGGGGGCCGATACAGATACGCAGTATTTT. It translates to CASSQVWERGADTDTQYF.

This sequence joins TRBV11-1 and TRBJ2-1; D is undetermined. The CDR3 is 17 amino acids. Germline V gene lookup returns CDR1 SGHAT and CDR2 FQDESV (reference sequence). Between the trimmed V and J ends, which lost 6 bases and 0 bases, there was a span of 18 bases. The CDR3 DNA reads TGTGCCAGCAGTTCCACTTCGTCCTGGAGCTCCTACAATGAGCAGTTCTTC. Protein sequence: CASSSTSSWSSYNEQFF.

In DNA, the CDR3 is TGTGCCAGCAGCCGTTGGGACTTCTCGGGGGAGCAGTACGTC. It specifies CASSRWDFSGEQYV. The V call is TRBV6-2 or TRBV6-3, the J call TRBJ2-7; possibly TRBD2 for D (6 bases). This CDR3 region has 14 residues. The V gene's germline CDR1 is MNHEY and CDR2 SVGEGT. Trimming shortened V by 6 bases and J by 7 bases, and 19 bases separated the two germline ends.

This clonotype occurred a few times. The chain has TRBV7-9 and TRBJ1-1; 8 positions match TRBD1. CDR3 length: 12 amino acids. Per germline, CDR1 SEHNR and CDR2 FQNEAQ (reference sequence). V was pared by 5 bases and J by 8 bases, with 4 bases of the junction left unmatched. The DNA for the CDR3 is TGTGCCAGCAGCCGGGGACAGGCAGAAGCTTTCTTT. It specifies CASSRGQAEAFF. Filled out from reference TRBV7-9 and TRBJ1-1, the complete variable domain reads DTGVSQNPRHKITKRGQNVTFRCDPISEHNRLYWYRQTLGQGPEFLTYFQNEAQLEKSRLLSDRFSAERPKGSFSTLEIQRTEQGDSAMYLCASSRGQAEAFFGQGTRLTVV.

This clonotype was seen a handful of times. The V gene is TRBV5-1, the J gene TRBJ2-2; unclear D gene. Germline lookup yields CDR1 SGHRS and CDR2 YFSETQ. The germline V and J ends were trimmed by 1 base and 2 bases, with 6 bases remaining between them. This CDR3 is built from 14 residues. The CDR3 DNA follows: TGCGCCAGCAGCTTGCTACCTAACACCGGGGAGCTGTTTTTT. Its protein product is CASSLLPNTGELFF.

This clonotype is a singleton in its sample. V gene TRBV7-6 combines with J gene TRBJ1-1, with D possibly TRBD1 on 5 matching bases. The V gene's germline CDR1 is SGHVS and CDR2 FNYEAQ. This CDR3 contains 16 residues. V shed 3 bases and J shed 1 base, with 15 bases lying between them. This CDR3 reads CASSFGGDGPNTEAFF. The CDR3 region has the DNA TGTGCCAGCAGCTTCGGGGGAGACGGCCCGAACACTGAAGCTTTCTTT.

The rearrangement joins TRBV7-7 to TRBJ2-1; D is unclear. Trimming cost V 5 bases and J 5 bases, with 13 bases left between them. CDR3 length equals 14 residues. Germline V gene lookup returns CDR1 SSHAT and CDR2 FNYEAQ (reference sequence). CDR3 loop: CASSAAPGDNEQFF. The CDR3 DNA is TGTGCCAGCAGCGCTGCTCCGGGTGACAATGAGCAGTTCTTC.

This clonotype was seen a single time. At one end the junction does not follow the germline gene, possibly because of a read error. V and J are TRBV9 and TRBJ1-6, with D uncertain. The CDR3 runs 14 residues. Germline loops: CDR1 SGDLS, CDR2 YYNGEE. CDR3 region: CASSARTHNSPIHF. In DNA form, the CDR3 reads TGTGCCAGCAGCGCTAGGACGCATAATTCACCCATCCACTTT.

The chain couples TRBV29-1 to TRBJ1-1; D not certain. The CDR3 runs 13 residues. Germline V gene data show CDR1 as SQVTM and CDR2 as ANQGSEA. The V and J ends lost 5 bases and 7 bases respectively, with 17 bases between them. The CDR3 coding sequence is TGCAGCGTTTCCCCCGTACTGCGGGTTGAAGCTTTCTTT. Protein product: CSVSPVLRVEAFF.

The chain links TRBV7-3 to TRBJ2-4, with a tentative D call TRBD1 (5 bases). Between the trimmed V and J ends, which lost 2 bases and 1 base, there was a span of 18 bases. The germline V gene has CDR1 SGHTA and CDR2 FQGTGA. This CDR3 has 18 residues. The CDR3: CASSLGLRGAGAKNIQYF. Written as DNA, the CDR3 is TGTGCCAGCAGCTTAGGGTTACGTGGGGCAGGGGCCAAAAACATTCAGTACTTC.

The J gene is TRBJ2-7, the V gene TRBV4-3, with TRBD1 as a possible D gene (5 bases). V dropped 0 bases and J dropped 5 bases, with 11 bases sitting between them. CDR1 is LGHNA and CDR2 is YSLEER in the germline V gene. The CDR3 loop spans 14 amino acids. CDR3 in DNA: TGCGCCAGCAGCCAAGATAGGACAATCCACGAGCAGTACTTC. Its protein is CASSQDRTIHEQYF.

This clonotype was seen more than once but under ten times. The chain uses TRBV7-2 and TRBJ2-3; TRBD1 matches at 8 bases. Unmatched junction bases numbered 11, after V lost 5 bases and J lost 4 bases. The CDR3 loop spans 16 amino acids. The V gene's germline CDR1 is SGHTA and CDR2 FQGNSA. For the CDR3, the DNA is TGTGCCAGCAGCAGACAGGGGACACTAACCGCAGATACGCAGTATTTT. The encoded protein is CASSRQGTLTADTQYF.

The chain has TRBV24-1 and TRBJ2-3; perhaps TRBD1 as D (6 bases). V shed 2 bases and J shed 4 bases, with 12 bases lying between them. CDR3 length: 15 amino acids. The germline V gene encodes CDR1 KGHDR and CDR2 SFDVKD. The CDR3 here is CATSDYQGKPDTQYF. The CDR3 DNA follows: TGTGCCACCAGTGATTACCAGGGGAAACCAGATACGCAGTATTTT.

This chain joins TRBV7-3 and TRBJ2-1; tentatively, D is TRBD1 (6 bases). The CDR3 is 17 amino acids. CDR1 and CDR2 from the germline V gene are SGHTA and FQGTGA. Trimming took 2 bases from V and 9 from J, leaving 23 bases between them. The chain's CDR3 is CASSLLGNSGGQGEQFF. In DNA, the CDR3 is TGTGCCAGCAGCTTACTGGGGAACAGTGGGGGCCAGGGTGAGCAGTTCTTC.

V and J are TRBV28 and TRBJ2-3; TRBD1 matches 9 bases. Germline CDR1 reads MDHEN; CDR2 reads SYDVKM. The CDR3 is 15 residues long. V lost 5 bases, J lost 3 bases, and 6 bases stayed unmatched. The CDR3 bases are TGTGCCAGCAGTCCGGCCGGGACAGGGACAGATACGCAGTATTTT. Residues: CASSPAGTGTDTQYF.

This clonotype was counted a few times. V and J are TRBV28 and TRBJ2-7; weak D call: TRBD1 (5 bases). CDR1 and CDR2 from the germline V gene are MDHEN and SYDVKM. The CDR3 is 14 amino acids. Trimming took off 7 bases at V and 6 bases at J, with 19 bases between the two ends. The CDR3 protein is CASTPPAAGIEQYF. The CDR3, as DNA: TGTGCCAGCACCCCTCCGGCGGCAGGGATCGAGCAGTACTTC.

This clonotype was detected only a few times. V usage is TRBV20-1 and J usage is TRBJ2-7; 8 nucleotides align to TRBD1. With 6 bases clipped from V and 2 bases from J, the junction kept 3 bases outside the gene matches. CDR3 size: 12 residues. The germline CDR1 and CDR2 sequences are DFQATT and SNEGSKA (reference sequence). The CDR3 region has the DNA TGCAGTGCAAAGACAGGGGCCTACGAGCAGTACTTC. It is translated as CSAKTGAYEQYF.

This clonotype was seen a handful of times. The chain couples TRBV10-3 to TRBJ1-5; unclear D gene. The CDR3 runs to 15 residues. In germline, CDR1 is ENHRY, CDR2 SYGVKD. V was pared by 0 bases and J by 5 bases, with 11 bases between. The CDR3 sequence is CAISESAGSDQPQHF. The CDR3 nucleotides are TGTGCCATCAGTGAGTCTGCGGGGAGCGATCAGCCCCAGCATTTT.

This chain links TRBV6-5 with TRBJ1-5; D gene unclear. Trimming removed 4 bases from V and 6 bases from J, with 10 bases in between. Germline V CDR1 and CDR2: MNHEY, SVGAGI. The CDR3 loop spans 13 amino acids. This CDR3 reads CASSFSGTQPQHF. CDR3 in DNA: TGTGCCAGCAGTTTTTCGGGCACTCAGCCCCAGCATTTT.

The V and J genes are TRBV12-3 or TRBV12-4 and TRBJ1-5; 8 nucleotides agree with TRBD1. J was trimmed by 9 bases and V by 5 bases; bases with no gene match: 9. The CDR3 contains 14 residues. The CDR3 loop is CASSRTGILLPQHF. CDR3 coding DNA: TGTGCCAGCAGTCGGACAGGGATCCTTCTGCCCCAGCATTTT.

Only a few counts were recorded for this clonotype. The chain uses TRBV24-1 and TRBJ1-2; D unclear. Germline V CDR1 and CDR2: KGHDR, SFDVKD. The CDR3 covers 13 residues. Trimming took off 4 bases at V and 2 bases at J, with 7 bases between the two ends. CDR3 nucleotide sequence: TGTGCCACCAGTGAGGACGGGAACTATGGCTACACCTTC. It encodes CATSEDGNYGYTF.